Below, one TCR beta chain is given with its context. The entry originates in a study of blood T cell repertoires in COVID-19. Study-level background: Researchers got acute and convalescent COVID-19 samples from the United States, Italy and Spain. The cDNA or gDNA used as material had been derived from T cells, B-cell-depleted T cells, or PBMCs.

Authors' data handling: For nucleated cells, counts were estimated from reference gene primer amplification. Assay: immunoSEQ multiplex PCR; the TCRdb copy retains only in-frame clones and omits some. D and trimming come from the DNA, and the V and J calls and clone size come from that table. The sample holds tens of thousands of clones, 86% seen once. The CDR3 spans 14 residues. Per the germline V gene, CDR1 is MNHEY and CDR2 is SVGAGI. V shed 4 bases and J 5 bases; nucleotides not matched to a gene: 8. The chain has TRBV6-5 and TRBJ2-7; 7 bases agree with TRBD1. What was sequenced was peripheral blood. This TCR was sampled from a man older than 75 with active COVID-19. The CDR3 region is CASSFLPTGHEQYF. CDR3 coding DNA: TGTGCCAGCAGTTTCCTCCCGACAGGGCACGAGCAGTACTTC.